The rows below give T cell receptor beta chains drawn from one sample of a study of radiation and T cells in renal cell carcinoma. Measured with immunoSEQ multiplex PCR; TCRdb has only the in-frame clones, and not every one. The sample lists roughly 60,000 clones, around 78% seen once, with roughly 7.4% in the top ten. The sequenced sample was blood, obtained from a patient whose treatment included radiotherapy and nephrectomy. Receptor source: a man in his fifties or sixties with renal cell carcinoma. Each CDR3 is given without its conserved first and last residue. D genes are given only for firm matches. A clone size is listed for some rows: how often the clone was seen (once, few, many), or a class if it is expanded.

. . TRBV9 ASSETDHSTDTQY
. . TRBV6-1 ASSEDLLRDTQY
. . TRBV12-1 ASSRSRDRGPGTYSPLH
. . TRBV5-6 ASSLAGQNTEAF
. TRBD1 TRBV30 AWSPDRGNSPLH
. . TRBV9 ASNGIVDTGELF
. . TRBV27 ASSSYQTRLYT
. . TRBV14 ASSQEQRELRETQY
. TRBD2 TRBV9 ASSPRLAGPEDTQY
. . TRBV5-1 ASSLGAGELRGPNEQF
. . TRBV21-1 AREKEGAKNIQY
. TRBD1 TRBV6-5 ASSQGQLNTEAF
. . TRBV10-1 ASSETEMNTEAF
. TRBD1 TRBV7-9 ASSDPGTGVTGELF
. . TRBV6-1 ASSEMGNYGYT
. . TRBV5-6 ASSSGAPHGYT
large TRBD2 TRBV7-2 ASSQHGGDYNEQF
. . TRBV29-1 SVETVASGNTIY
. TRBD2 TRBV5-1 ATTRTSGREDTQY
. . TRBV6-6 ASSYSKGTEAF